Listed below are T cell receptor beta chains from one sample, sequenced in a study of T cells in Graves' hyperthyroidism and ophthalmopathy. In TCRdb, the multiplex PCR reads were re-called with MiXCR into one record per CDR3 protein. The data contain hundreds of thousands of distinct CDR3 sequences, 35% to 40% of them singletons. The sample was blood. These receptors came from a man between 18 and 29 years old with Graves' hyperthyroidism. Each CDR3 is given with its conserved first and last residue. Each record gives: clone size, J gene, D gene, V gene, CDR3 protein, CDR3 DNA. A D gene is named only where the DNA matches it firmly. Where a row states a size, it is once, few, many or the class of an expanded clone; other rows omit it.

>many|TRBJ1-3|-|TRBV7-9
CASSLAGISGNTIYF
TGTGCCAGCAGCTTAGCAGGGATCTCTGGAAACACCATATATTTT
>few|TRBJ2-7|TRBD2|TRBV7-9
CASSSYGTSGSVQYF
TGTGCCAGCAGCTCCTACGGGACTAGCGGGAGTGTGCAGTACTTC
>many|TRBJ2-7|TRBD1|TRBV29-1
CSVERDRGGEQYF
TGCAGCGTTGAAAGGGACAGGGGGGGCGAGCAGTACTTC
>-|TRBJ2-5|TRBD2|TRBV7-9
CASSLGGQETRYF
TGTGCCAGCAGCTTGGGAGGGCAAGAGACCCGGTACTTC
>few|TRBJ2-7|-|TRBV7-6
CASSLGRNPYEQYF
TGTGCCAGCAGCTTAGGGCGGAATCCCTACGAGCAGTACTTC
>-|TRBJ1-1|TRBD1|TRBV9
CASSLAGGPEAFF
TGTGCCAGCAGCCTTGCAGGGGGCCCTGAAGCTTTCTTT
>-|TRBJ1-1|TRBD1|TRBV6-6
CASSYGQGGAFF
TGTGCCAGCAGTTATGGACAGGGAGGAGCTTTCTTT
>many|TRBJ2-7|TRBD2|TRBV29-1
CSVTSPGREQYF
TGCAGCGTTACATCCCCCGGGAGGGAGCAGTACTTC
>-|TRBJ1-5|-|TRBV10-3
CAIRQGDSNQPQHF
TGTGCCATCAGACAAGGGGATAGCAATCAGCCCCAGCATTTT
>few|TRBJ1-1|TRBD1|TRBV7-9
CASSLDQGARTEAFF
TGTGCCAGCAGCTTAGATCAGGGGGCGCGTACTGAAGCTTTCTTT
>-|TRBJ2-7|-|TRBV6-6
CASSSPLGYEQYF
TGTGCCAGCAGTTCCCCGTTGGGCTACGAGCAGTACTTC
>-|TRBJ2-3|TRBD2|TRBV2
CASSESSGGSTDTQYF
TGTGCCAGCAGTGAATCCAGCGGGGGCAGCACAGATACGCAGTATTTT
>-|TRBJ2-7|-|TRBV29-1
CSSLQESSYEQYF
TGCAGCAGTTTACAGGAGAGCTCCTACGAGCAGTACTTC
>-|TRBJ2-2|TRBD2|TRBV9
CASSVDRRSRESGELFF
TGTGCCAGCAGCGTAGATAGGCGCTCGCGGGAGTCCGGGGAGCTGTTTTTT
>many|TRBJ2-2|-|TRBV7-2
CASSLLQGGTGELFF
TGTGCCAGCAGCTTATTGCAGGGTGGGACCGGGGAGCTGTTTTTT
>-|TRBJ2-2|-|TRBV19
CATGGFRNTGELFF
TGTGCCACAGGAGGGTTTCGAAACACCGGGGAGCTGTTTTTT
>few|TRBJ1-3|-|TRBV5-1
CASSSNRDSGNTIYF
TGCGCCAGCAGCTCGAACAGGGACTCTGGAAACACCATATATTTT
>few|TRBJ2-7|TRBD1|TRBV19
CASTKAGTGGSSYEQYF
TGTGCCAGTACTAAAGCTGGGACAGGGGGAAGCTCCTACGAGCAGTACTTC
>-|TRBJ2-2|-|TRBV19
CASSIETAGNTGELFF
TGTGCCAGTAGTATAGAGACCGCCGGAAACACCGGGGAGCTGTTTTTT
>-|TRBJ1-1|-|TRBV15
CATSRDRSWQAPNTEAFF
TGTGCCACCAGCAGAGATCGGTCGTGGCAGGCCCCGAACACTGAAGCCTTCTTT
>few|TRBJ1-1|TRBD1|TRBV4-1
CASSQRPQGALNTEAFF
TGCGCCAGCAGCCAAAGGCCCCAGGGGGCCCTTAACACTGAAGCTTTCTTT
>once|TRBJ1-5|-|TRBV9
CASSVGQGWGNQPQHF
TGTGCCAGCAGCGTAGGCCAAGGATGGGGCAATCAGCCCCAGCATTTT
>-|TRBJ2-5|-|TRBV7-3
CASTNGDLQETQYF
TGTGCCAGCACGAACGGAGACCTCCAAGAGACCCAGTACTTC